This TCR beta chain was recovered during a study of early T cells in non-severe SARS-CoV-2 infection. About the research overall: The study sequenced bulk RNA from unsorted whole blood, with chains unpaired. Findings and caveats of the study: Database matching using VDJdb favored anti-spike CD8 responses, with private and CD4 specificities left missing.

The V and J ends lost 4 bases and 8 bases respectively, with 15 bases between them. The V gene's germline CDR1 is KGHSH and CDR2 LQKENI. The CDR3 has 15 amino acids. The library protocol tagged individual cDNA molecules with unique molecular identifiers. TCRdb ran MiXCR on the 5' RACE reads and lists one entry per CDR3 protein. The table has roughly 28,000 distinct CDR3 sequences, 4% to 4.5% seen once. Comment on this clonotype: The antigen remains unidentified.

The sequence was collected from an adult who was a healthcare worker with PCR-confirmed SARS-CoV-2 infection or an uninfected control (not recorded which). The sample was whole blood. The rearrangement links TRBV18 to TRBJ1-6, with D possibly matching TRBD1 (5 bases). CDR3 sequence reads: CASSLPGPIDSPLHF. Here the CDR3 DNA reads TGTGCCAGCTCACTGCCGGGACCTATAGATTCACCCCTCCACTTT. Based on the CDR3 plus reference TRBV18 and TRBJ1-6, the full variable domain is NAGVMQNPRHLVRRRGQEARLRCSPMKGHSHVYWYRQLPEEGLKFMVYLQKENIIDESGMPKERFSAEFPKEGPSILRIQQVVRGDSAAYFCASSLPGPIDSPLHFGNGTRLTVT.